This is a list of T cell receptor beta chains from one sample in a study of vaccination and CD4 T cells after COVID-19. For these receptors, no antigen is known. TCRdb reprocessed the PCR reads via MiXCR and lists one record per CDR3 protein. Seen here are roughly 15,000 distinct CDR3 sequences, around 45% observed once, and the top ten hold less than 9%. Material for sequencing was CD4+ T cells from blood, cultured in vitro. All receptors derive from a human donor who had recovered from COVID-19. The CDR3 runs from the conserved cysteine through the conserved F or W. A D gene is named only where the DNA matches it firmly. Some rows have no size entry. The others give once, few or many, or a class for an expanded clone.

NA	few	TRBV7-2	TRBJ1-2	CASSLAEGAGYTF	TGTGCCAGCAGCTTAGCGGAGGGAGCTGGCTACACCTTC
NA	few	TRBV15	TRBJ1-4	CATSRDLSGDEKLFF	TGTGCCACCAGCAGAGATTTAAGTGGCGATGAAAAACTGTTTTTT
NA	NA	TRBV19	TRBJ2-3	CASSRDRGDTQYF	TGTGCCAGTAGCCGTGATCGAGGGGATACGCAGTATTTT
NA	NA	TRBV5-5	TRBJ2-7	CASSFPRSYEQYF	TGTGCCAGCAGCTTTCCAAGATCCTACGAGCAGTACTTC
NA	NA	TRBV21-1	TRBJ2-3	CASRSDWTGQDTQYF	TGTGCCAGCAGGTCCGATTGGACAGGGCAAGATACGCAGTATTTT
NA	once	TRBV7-9	TRBJ2-3	CASSSAHLPTQYF	TGTGCCAGCAGCTCGGCCCACCTTCCGACGCAGTATTTT
NA	few	TRBV30	TRBJ1-5	CAWSAYRGAENQPQHF	TGTGCCTGGAGTGCCTATAGGGGGGCAGAGAATCAGCCCCAGCATTTT
NA	few	TRBV11-3	TRBJ2-6	CASSLGGANVLTF	TGTGCCAGCAGCTTGGGTGGGGCCAACGTCCTGACTTTC
NA	few	TRBV20-1	TRBJ2-7	CSAVQSGTYEQYF	TGCAGTGCTGTACAGTCCGGAACCTACGAGCAGTACTTC
NA	NA	TRBV28	TRBJ1-3	CASSLEASSIYF	TGTGCCAGCAGTTTAGAGGCCAGCTCCATATATTTT
NA	once	TRBV14	TRBJ1-1	CASSPPGHTLEAFF	TGTGCCAGCAGCCCCCCGGGACACACCCTTGAAGCTTTCTTT
TRBD1	NA	TRBV19	TRBJ2-1	CASSTGQNNEQFF	TGTGCCAGTAGTACGGGACAGAACAATGAGCAGTTCTTC
NA	once	TRBV7-9	TRBJ2-7	CVSMDTRSYEQYF	TGTGTCAGCATGGACACACGCTCCTACGAGCAGTACTTC
NA	NA	TRBV5-1	TRBJ2-2	CASSSGTSNTGELFF	TGCGCCAGCAGCTCGGGGACCTCGAACACCGGGGAGCTGTTTTTT